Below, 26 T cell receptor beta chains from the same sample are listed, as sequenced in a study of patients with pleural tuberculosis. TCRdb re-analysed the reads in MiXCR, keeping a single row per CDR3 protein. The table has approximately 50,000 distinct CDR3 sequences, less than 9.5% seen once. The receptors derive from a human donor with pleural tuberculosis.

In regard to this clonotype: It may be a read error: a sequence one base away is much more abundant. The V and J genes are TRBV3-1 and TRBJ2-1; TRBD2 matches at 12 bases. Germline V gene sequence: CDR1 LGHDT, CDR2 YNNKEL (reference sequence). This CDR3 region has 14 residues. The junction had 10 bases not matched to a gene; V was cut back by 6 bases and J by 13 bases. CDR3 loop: CASSPTSGGLKQFF. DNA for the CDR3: TGTGCCAGCAGTCCGACTAGCGGGGGTTTAAAACAGTTCTTC.

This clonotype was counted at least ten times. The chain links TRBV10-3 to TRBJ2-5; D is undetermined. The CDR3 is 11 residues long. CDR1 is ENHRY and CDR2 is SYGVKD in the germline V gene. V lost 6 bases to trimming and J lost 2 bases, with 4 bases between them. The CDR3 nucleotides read TGTGCCATCAGGGTACAAGAGACCCAGTACTTC. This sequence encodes CAIRVQETQYF.

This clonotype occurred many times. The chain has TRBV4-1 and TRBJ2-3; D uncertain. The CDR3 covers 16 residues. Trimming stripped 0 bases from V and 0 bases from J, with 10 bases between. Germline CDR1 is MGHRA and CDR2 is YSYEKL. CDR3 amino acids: CASSQDAWKSTDTQYF. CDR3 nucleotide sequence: TGCGCCAGCAGCCAAGATGCGTGGAAGAGCACAGATACGCAGTATTTT.

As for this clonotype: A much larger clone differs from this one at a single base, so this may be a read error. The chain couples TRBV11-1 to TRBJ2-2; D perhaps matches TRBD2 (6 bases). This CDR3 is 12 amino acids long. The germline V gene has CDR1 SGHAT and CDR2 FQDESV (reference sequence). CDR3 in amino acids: CASSLDTGGLFF. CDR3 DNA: TGTGCCAGCAGCTTAGACACCGGGGGGCTGTTTTTT.

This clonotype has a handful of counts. CDR3 bases: TGCAGTGCTCTCCGATTGGGGCCAGGGCGAGGTTACATCCAGTACTTC. This gives the protein CSALRLGPGRGYIQYF. V and J are TRBV20-1 and TRBJ2-5; D perhaps matches TRBD1 (5 bases). V was trimmed by 5 bases and J by 10 bases, leaving 29 bases between them. This CDR3 is 16 amino acids long. Germline lookup yields CDR1 DFQATT and CDR2 SNEGSKA (reference sequence).

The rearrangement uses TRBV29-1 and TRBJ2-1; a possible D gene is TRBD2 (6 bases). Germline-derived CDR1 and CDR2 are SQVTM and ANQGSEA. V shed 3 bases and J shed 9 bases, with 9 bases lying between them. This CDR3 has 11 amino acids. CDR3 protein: CSVDGGREQFF. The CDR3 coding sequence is TGCAGCGTTGACGGGGGACGTGAGCAGTTCTTC.

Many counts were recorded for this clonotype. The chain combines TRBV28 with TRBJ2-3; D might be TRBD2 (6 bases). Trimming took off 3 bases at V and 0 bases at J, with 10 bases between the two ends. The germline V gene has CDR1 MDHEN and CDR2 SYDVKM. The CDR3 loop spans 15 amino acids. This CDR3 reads CASSLRSGSTDTQYF. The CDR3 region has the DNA TGTGCCAGCAGTTTGCGTAGCGGTAGCACAGATACGCAGTATTTT.

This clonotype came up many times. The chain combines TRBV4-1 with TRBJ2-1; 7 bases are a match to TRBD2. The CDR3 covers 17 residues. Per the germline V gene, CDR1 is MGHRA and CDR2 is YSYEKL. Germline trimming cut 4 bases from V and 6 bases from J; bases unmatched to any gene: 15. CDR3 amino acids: CASSPVLERGGINEQFF. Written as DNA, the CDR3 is TGCGCCAGCAGCCCAGTGTTAGAGCGGGGAGGAATCAATGAGCAGTTCTTC.

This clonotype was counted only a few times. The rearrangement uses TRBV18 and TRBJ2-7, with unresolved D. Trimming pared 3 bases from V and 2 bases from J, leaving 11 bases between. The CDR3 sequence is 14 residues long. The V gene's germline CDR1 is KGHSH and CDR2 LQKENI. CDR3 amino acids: CASSPRTVTYEQYF. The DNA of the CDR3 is TGTGCCAGCTCACCGAGGACGGTCACCTACGAGCAGTACTTC.

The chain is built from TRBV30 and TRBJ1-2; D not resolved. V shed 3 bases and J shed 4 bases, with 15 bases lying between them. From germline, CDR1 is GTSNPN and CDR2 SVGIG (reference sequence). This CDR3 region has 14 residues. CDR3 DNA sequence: TGTGCCTGGAGGGCCACTTTCCCACCCTATGGCTACACCTTC. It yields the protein CAWRATFPPYGYTF.

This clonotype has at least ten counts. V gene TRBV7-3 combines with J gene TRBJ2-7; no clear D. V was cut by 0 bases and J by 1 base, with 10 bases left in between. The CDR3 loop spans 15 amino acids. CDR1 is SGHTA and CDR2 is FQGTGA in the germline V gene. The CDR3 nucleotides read TGTGCCAGCAGCTTAACGTTGTTGGGATCCTACGAGCAGTACGTC. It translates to CASSLTLLGSYEQYV.

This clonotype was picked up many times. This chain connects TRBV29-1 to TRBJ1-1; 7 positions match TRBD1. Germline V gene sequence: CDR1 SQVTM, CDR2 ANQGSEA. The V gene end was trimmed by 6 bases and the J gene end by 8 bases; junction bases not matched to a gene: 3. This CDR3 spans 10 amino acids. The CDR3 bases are TGCAGCGTCCTACAGGGGGAAGCTTTCTTT. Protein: CSVLQGEAFF.

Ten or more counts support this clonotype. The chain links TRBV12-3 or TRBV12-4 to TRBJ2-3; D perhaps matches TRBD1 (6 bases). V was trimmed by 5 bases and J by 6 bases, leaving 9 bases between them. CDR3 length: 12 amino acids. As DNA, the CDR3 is TGTGCCAGCAGTCCCGACAGGGATACGCAGTATTTT. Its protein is CASSPDRDTQYF.

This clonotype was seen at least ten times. CDR3 loop: CASSQDSAGGALNEQFF. The DNA for the CDR3 is TGTGCCAGCAGCCAAGATTCGGCGGGAGGAGCACTCAATGAGCAGTTCTTC. The chain recombines TRBV4-2 with TRBJ2-1; 8 nucleotides line up with TRBD2. CDR1 is LGHNA and CDR2 is YNFKEQ in the germline V gene. The CDR3 loop spans 17 amino acids. The ends lost 0 bases at V and 6 bases at J; junction bases unmatched: 10.

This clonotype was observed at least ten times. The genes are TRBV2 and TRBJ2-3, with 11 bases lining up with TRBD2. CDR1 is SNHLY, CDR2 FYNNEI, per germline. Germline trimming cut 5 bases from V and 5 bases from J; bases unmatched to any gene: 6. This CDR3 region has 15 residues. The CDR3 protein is CASSSGTSGLDTQYF. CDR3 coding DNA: TGTGCCAGCAGTAGCGGGACTAGCGGTCTAGATACGCAGTATTTT.

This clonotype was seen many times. The CDR3 loop reads CASSLDRSSYNEQFF. CDR3 DNA: TGTGCCAGCAGCTTAGACCGCAGCTCCTACAATGAGCAGTTCTTC. The chain carries TRBV11-2 and TRBJ2-1; D gene unclear. The germline gives CDR1 SGHAT, CDR2 FQNNGV. V lost 0 bases, J lost 0 bases, and 6 bases lay in between. This CDR3 comprises 15 residues.

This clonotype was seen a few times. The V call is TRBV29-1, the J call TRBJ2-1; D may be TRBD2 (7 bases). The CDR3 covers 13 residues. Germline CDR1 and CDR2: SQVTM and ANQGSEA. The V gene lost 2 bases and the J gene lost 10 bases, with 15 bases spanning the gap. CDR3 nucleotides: TGCAGCGTTGAACGGTCACAGGGAGGGGAGCAGTTCTTC. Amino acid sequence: CSVERSQGGEQFF.

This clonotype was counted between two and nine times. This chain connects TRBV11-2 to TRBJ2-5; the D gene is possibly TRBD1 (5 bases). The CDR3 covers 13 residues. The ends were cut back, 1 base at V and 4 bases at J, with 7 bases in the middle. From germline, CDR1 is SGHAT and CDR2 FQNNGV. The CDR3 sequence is CASSLGQLETQYF. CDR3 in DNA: TGTGCCAGCAGCTTAGGACAGCTAGAGACCCAGTACTTC.

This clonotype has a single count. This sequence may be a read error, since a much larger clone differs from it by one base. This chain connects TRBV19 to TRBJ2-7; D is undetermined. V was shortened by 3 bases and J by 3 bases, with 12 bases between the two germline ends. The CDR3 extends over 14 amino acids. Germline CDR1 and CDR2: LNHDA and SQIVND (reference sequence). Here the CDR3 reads CASSMRLIDYEQYF. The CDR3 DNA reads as TGTGCCAGTAGTATGCGACTGATAGACTACGAGCAGTACTTC.

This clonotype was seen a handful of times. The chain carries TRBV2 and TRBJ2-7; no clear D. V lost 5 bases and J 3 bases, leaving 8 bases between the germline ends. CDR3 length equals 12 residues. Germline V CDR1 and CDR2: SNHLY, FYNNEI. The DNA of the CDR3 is TGTGCCAGCAGTCCTGGAGACTACGAGCAGTACGTC. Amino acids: CASSPGDYEQYV.

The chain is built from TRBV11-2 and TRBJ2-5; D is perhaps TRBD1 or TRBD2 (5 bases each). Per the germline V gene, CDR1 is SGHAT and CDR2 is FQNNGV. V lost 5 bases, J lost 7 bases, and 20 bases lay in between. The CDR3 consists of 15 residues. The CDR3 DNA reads TGTGCCAGCAGCGCTCACCCCAGGGCGGAGGCGACCCAGTACTTC. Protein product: CASSAHPRAEATQYF. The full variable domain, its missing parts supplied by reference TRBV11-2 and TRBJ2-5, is EAGVAQSPRYKIIEKRQSVAFWCNPISGHATLYWYQQILGQGPKLLIQFQNNGVVDDSQLPKDRFSAERLKGVDSTLKIQPAKLEDSAVYLCASSAHPRAEATQYFGPGTRLLVL.

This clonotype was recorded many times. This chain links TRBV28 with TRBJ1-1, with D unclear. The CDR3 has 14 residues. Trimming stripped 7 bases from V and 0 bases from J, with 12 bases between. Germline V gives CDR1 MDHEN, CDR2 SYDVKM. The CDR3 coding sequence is TGTGCCAGCATCAAGTGGGTCTTGAACACTGAAGCTTTCTTT. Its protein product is CASIKWVLNTEAFF.

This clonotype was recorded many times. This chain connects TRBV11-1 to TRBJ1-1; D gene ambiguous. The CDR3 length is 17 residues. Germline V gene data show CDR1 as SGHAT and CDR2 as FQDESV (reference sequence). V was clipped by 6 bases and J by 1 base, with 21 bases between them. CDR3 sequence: CASRLGSEGLGNTEAFF. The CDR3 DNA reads TGTGCCAGCAGACTAGGATCTGAGGGCTTAGGGAACACTGAAGCTTTCTTT.

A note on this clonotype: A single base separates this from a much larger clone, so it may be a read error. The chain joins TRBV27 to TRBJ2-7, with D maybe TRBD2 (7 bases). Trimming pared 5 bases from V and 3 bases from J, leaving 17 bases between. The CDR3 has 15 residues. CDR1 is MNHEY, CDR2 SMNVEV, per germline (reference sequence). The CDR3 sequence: CASSPLRGANYEQYF. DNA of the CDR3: TGTGCCAGCAGTCCTTTACGGGGGGCCAACTACGAGCAGTACTTC.

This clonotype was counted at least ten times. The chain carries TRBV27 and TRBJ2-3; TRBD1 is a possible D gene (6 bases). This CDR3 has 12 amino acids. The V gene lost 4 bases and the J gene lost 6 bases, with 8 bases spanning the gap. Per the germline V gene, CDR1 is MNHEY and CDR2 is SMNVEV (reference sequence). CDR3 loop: CASSYTGDTQYF. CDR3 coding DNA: TGTGCCAGCAGTTACACAGGGGATACGCAGTATTTT.

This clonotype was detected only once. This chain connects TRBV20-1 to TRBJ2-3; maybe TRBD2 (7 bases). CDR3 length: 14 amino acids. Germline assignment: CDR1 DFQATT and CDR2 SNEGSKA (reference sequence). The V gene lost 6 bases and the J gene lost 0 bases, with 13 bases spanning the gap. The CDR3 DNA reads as TGCAGTGCAGGGGGGGGCTCGAGCACAGATACGCAGTATTTT. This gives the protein CSAGGGSSTDTQYF.